This section outlines one TCR beta chain sequence together with its context. Antigen unknown. This sample was taken from a study of T cells in localized non-small cell lung cancer. Study results and limitations: There was an association of higher blood T cell density with longer overall survival.

The assay was immunoSEQ multiplex PCR, and TCRdb's table has in-frame clones only and misses some. Here the sample spans roughly 89,000 clones, under 95% being singletons. Germline CDR1 is SGHNT and CDR2 is YENEEA. V shed 1 base and J shed 7 bases, with 7 bases lying between them. The CDR3 loop spans 12 amino acids. The V and J genes are TRBV11-3 and TRBJ1-2, with D uncertain. The specimen was PBMCs, collected before any cancer treatment. The sequence was obtained from a woman between 40 and 69 years old with stage II squamous cell lung carcinoma. CDR3 in DNA: TGTGCCAGCAGCTTAGGCGGACTTGGCTACACCTTC. Amino acids: CASSLGGLGYTF.